A few counts support the clone carrying this T cell receptor (beta chain). In the authors' workflow: The authors estimated nucleated cell counts from reference gene primer amplification. The method was immunoSEQ multiplex PCR; TCRdb's version includes in-frame clones alone and lacks a portion of them. Clonal size and the V and J genes are those of that table, whereas D and trimming came from the DNA. The profile shows 150,000 or so clones, about 85% of them singletons. The data derive from a study of blood T cell repertoires in COVID-19. Background on the study: The samples span acute and convalescent COVID-19 from the United States, Italy and Spain.

Unmatched junction bases numbered 3, after V lost 2 bases and J lost 3 bases. This CDR3 has 14 residues. Germline V gene data show CDR1 as SGHTS and CDR2 as YDEGEE. The chain carries TRBV5-8 and TRBJ1-1; TRBD1 matches 8 bases. The sequence derives from a woman in her sixties or seventies with COVID-19, enrolled during active disease. The specimen sequenced was peripheral blood. CDR3 in amino acids: CASSFLDRDTEAFF. In nucleotides, the CDR3 is TGTGCCAGCAGCTTCCTGGACAGGGACACTGAAGCTTTCTTT.